Listed below are T cell receptor beta chains from one sample, sequenced in a study of human T cells and chemical hapten exposure. TCRdb itself ran the RACE reads through MiXCR, one entry per CDR3 protein. The repertoire has roughly 50,000 distinct CDR3 sequences, over 9% of them found once; the top ten carry approximately 9.9%. The sequencing used whole blood, collected in connection with sensitization to the hapten diphenylcyclopropenone (DPC). The receptors stem from a man in his forties with alopecia areata. Some clones in this sample may be carry-over from other donors' samples. The CDR3 runs from the conserved cysteine through the conserved F or W. The order of the fields is V gene, D gene, clone size, CDR3 length, J gene, CDR3 protein, CDR3 DNA. The D gene is left open where the match is weak. A clone size is listed for some rows: how often the clone was seen (once, few, many), or a class if it is expanded.

TRBV11-3	TRBD2	few	15	TRBJ2-1	CASSRGLAGHNEQFF	TGTGCCAGCAGCCGGGGACTAGCGGGCCACAATGAGCAGTTCTTC
TRBV28	TRBD2	-	15	TRBJ2-2	CASSAGTSGSGELFF	TGTGCCAGCAGTGCCGGGACTAGCGGGTCCGGGGAGCTGTTTTTT
TRBV28	-	-	16	TRBJ1-6	CAASLYSRDLNSPLHF	TGTGCCGCCAGCCTTTATTCCCGCGATCTTAATTCACCCCTCCACTTT
TRBV12-3/TRBV12-4	TRBD1	-	16	TRBJ1-2	CASSDGDRGRFYGYTF	TGTGCCAGCAGCGACGGGGACAGGGGGCGCTTCTATGGCTACACCTTC
TRBV2	TRBD1	many	16	TRBJ2-7	CASSVPPGQISYEQYF	TGTGCCAGCAGTGTACCCCCGGGACAGATCTCCTACGAGCAGTACTTC
TRBV19	-	many	16	TRBJ2-3	CASKQGFSVGTDTQYF	TGTGCCAGTAAGCAGGGGTTCTCTGTCGGCACAGATACGCAGTATTTT
TRBV14	-	many	15	TRBJ1-2	CASSQVPGQVYGYTF	TGTGCCAGCAGCCAAGTACCGGGACAAGTCTATGGCTACACCTTC
TRBV2	-	many	14	TRBJ2-7	CASSREPQSYEQYF	TGTGCCAGCAGTCGGGAGCCCCAGTCCTACGAGCAGTACTTC
TRBV6-1	TRBD2	few	14	TRBJ2-3	CASTPRETTDTQYF	TGTGCCAGTACCCCGCGGGAGACCACAGATACGCAGTATTTT
TRBV7-9	TRBD1	many	17	TRBJ2-7	CASSSTKGDRGPYEQYF	TGTGCCAGCAGCTCAACCAAGGGGGACAGGGGCCCTTACGAGCAGTACTTC
TRBV11-3	-	few	13	TRBJ1-1	CASSVGEGTEAFF	TGTGCCAGCAGCGTTGGGGAGGGCACTGAAGCTTTCTTT
TRBV28	-	many	15	TRBJ2-5	CASSLFTGGQETQYF	TGTGCCAGCAGTTTATTCACTGGGGGACAAGAGACCCAGTACTTC